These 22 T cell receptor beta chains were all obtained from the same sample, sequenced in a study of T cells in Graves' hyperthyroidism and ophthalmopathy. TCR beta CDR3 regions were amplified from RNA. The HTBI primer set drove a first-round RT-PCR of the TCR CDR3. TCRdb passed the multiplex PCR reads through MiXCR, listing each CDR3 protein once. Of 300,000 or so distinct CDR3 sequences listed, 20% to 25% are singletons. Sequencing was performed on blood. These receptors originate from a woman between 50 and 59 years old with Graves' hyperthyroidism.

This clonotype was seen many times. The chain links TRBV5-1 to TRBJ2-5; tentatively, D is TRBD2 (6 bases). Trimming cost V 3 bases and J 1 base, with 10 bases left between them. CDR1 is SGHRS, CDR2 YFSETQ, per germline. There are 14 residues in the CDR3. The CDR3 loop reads CASSSLTSQETQYF. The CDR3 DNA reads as TGCGCCAGCAGCTCATTGACTAGCCAAGAGACCCAGTACTTC.

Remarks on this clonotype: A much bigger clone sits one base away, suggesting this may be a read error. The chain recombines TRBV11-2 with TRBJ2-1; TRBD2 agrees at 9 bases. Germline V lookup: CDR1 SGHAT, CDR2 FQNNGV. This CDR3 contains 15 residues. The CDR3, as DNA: TGTGCCAGCAGCTTACGAGCGGGGGGATACAATGCGCAGTTCTTC. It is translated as CASSLRAGGYNAQFF.

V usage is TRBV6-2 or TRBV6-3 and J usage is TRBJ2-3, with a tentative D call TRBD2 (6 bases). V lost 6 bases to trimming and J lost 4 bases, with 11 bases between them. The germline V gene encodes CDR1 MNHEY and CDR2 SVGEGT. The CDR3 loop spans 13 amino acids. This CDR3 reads CASREGVSDTQYF. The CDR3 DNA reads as TGTGCCAGCAGGGAGGGAGTCTCAGATACGCAGTATTTT.

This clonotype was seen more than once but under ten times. The CDR3, as DNA: TGTGCCAGCAGCGTAAATGTGAAGGCGGATACGCAGTATTTT. Its protein product is CASSVNVKADTQYF. The V and J genes are TRBV9 and TRBJ2-3; no clear D. The V gene lost 1 base and the J gene lost 6 bases, with 12 bases spanning the gap. This CDR3 has 14 amino acids. Germline V CDR1 and CDR2: SGDLS, YYNGEE.

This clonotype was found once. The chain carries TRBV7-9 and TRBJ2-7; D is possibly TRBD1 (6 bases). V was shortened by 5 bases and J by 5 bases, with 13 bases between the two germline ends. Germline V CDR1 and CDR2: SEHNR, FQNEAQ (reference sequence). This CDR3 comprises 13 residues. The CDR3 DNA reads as TGTGCCAGCAGCACTAGACAGGACCACGAGCAGTACTTC. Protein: CASSTRQDHEQYF.

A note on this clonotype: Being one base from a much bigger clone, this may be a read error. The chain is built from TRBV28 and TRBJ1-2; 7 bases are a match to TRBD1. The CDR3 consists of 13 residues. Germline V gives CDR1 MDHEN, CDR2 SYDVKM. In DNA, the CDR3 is TGTGCCAGCAGTATTCGGACAGGCGGTGGCTGCACCTTC. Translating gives CASSIRTGGGCTF.

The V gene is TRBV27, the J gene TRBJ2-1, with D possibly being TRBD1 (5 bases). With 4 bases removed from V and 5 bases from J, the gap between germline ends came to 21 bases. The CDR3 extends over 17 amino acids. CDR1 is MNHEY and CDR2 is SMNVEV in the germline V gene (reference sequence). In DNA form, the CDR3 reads TGTGCCAGCAGTTCTATCGGTTTAGGGGTAGCCCACAATGAGCAGTTCTTC. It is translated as CASSSIGLGVAHNEQFF.

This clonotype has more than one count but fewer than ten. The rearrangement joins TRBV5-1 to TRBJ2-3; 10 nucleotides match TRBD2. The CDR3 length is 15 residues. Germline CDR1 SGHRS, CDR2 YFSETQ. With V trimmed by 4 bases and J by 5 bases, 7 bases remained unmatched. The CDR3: CASSTTSGSGDTQYF. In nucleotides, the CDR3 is TGCGCCAGCAGCACGACTAGCGGGTCCGGAGATACGCAGTATTTT.

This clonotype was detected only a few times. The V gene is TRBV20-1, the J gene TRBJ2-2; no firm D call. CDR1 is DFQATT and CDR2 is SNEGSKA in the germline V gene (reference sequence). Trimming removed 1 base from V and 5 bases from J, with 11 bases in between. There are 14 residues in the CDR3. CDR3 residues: CSARGGPETGELFF. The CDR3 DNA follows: TGCAGTGCTAGAGGTGGACCCGAGACCGGGGAGCTGTTTTTT.

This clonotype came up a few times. The CDR3 sequence is CASSLFRRGAKDTQYF. CDR3 coding DNA: TGTGCCAGCAGTTTATTTCGGCGGGGGGCGAAAGATACGCAGTATTTT. The rearrangement joins TRBV27 to TRBJ2-3; TRBD2 aligns across 8 bases. This CDR3 has 16 residues. Germline trimming cut 1 base from V and 5 bases from J; bases unmatched to any gene: 8. Germline V lookup: CDR1 MNHEY, CDR2 SMNVEV (reference sequence).

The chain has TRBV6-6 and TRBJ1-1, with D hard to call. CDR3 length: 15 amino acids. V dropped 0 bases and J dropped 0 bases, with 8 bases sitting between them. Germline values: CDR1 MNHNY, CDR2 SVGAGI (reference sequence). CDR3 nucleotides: TGTGCCAGCAGTTACTCGCAGGATTTGAACACTGAAGCTTTCTTT. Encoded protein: CASSYSQDLNTEAFF.

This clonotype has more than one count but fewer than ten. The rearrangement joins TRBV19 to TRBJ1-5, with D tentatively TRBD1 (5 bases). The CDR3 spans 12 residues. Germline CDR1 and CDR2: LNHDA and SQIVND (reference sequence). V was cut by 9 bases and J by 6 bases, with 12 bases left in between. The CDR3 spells CASTGGGQPQHF. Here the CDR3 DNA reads TGTGCCAGCACTGGGGGGGGTCAGCCCCAGCATTTT.

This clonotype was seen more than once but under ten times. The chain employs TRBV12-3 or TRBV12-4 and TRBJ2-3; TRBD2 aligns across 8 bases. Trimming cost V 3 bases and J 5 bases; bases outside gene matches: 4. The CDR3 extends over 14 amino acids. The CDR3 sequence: CASSFGGVVDTQYF. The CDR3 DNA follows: TGTGCCAGCAGTTTCGGGGGGGTAGTAGATACGCAGTATTTT.

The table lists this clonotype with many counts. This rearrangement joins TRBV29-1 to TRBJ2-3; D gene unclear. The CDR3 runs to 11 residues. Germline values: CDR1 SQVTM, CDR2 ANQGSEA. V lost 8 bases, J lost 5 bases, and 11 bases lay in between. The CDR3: CSSRVGDTQYF. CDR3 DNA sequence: TGCAGCAGCAGAGTTGGAGATACGCAGTATTTT.

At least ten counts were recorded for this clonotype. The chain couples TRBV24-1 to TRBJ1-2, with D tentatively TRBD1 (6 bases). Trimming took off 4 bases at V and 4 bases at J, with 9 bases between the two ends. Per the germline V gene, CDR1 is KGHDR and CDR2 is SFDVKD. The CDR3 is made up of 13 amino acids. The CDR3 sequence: CATSEKTGYGYTF. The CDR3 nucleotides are TGTGCCACCAGTGAGAAGACAGGCTATGGCTACACCTTC.

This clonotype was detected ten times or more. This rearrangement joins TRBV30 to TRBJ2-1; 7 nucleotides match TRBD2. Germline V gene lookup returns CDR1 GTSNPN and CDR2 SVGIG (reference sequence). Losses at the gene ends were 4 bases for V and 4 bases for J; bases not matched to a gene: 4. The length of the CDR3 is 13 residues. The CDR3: CAWTSGKYNEQFF. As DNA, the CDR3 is TGTGCCTGGACTAGCGGCAAATACAATGAGCAGTTCTTC.

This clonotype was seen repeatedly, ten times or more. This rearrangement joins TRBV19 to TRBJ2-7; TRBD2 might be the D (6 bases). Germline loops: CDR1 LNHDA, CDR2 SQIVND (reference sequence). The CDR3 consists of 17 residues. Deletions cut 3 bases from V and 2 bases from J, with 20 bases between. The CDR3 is CASSMGLSPIPPYEQYF. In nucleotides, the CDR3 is TGTGCCAGTAGTATGGGACTCAGCCCGATACCGCCCTACGAGCAGTACTTC.

Here the CDR3 DNA reads TGCAGTGCCCCACCGGCTAGCGGGGGAAAGACCCAGTACTTC. Translation gives CSAPPASGGKTQYF. This chain links TRBV20-1 with TRBJ2-5; TRBD2 matches at 10 bases. CDR1 and CDR2 from the germline V gene are DFQATT and SNEGSKA (reference sequence). J was trimmed by 6 bases and V by 6 bases; bases with no gene match: 10. The CDR3 consists of 14 residues.

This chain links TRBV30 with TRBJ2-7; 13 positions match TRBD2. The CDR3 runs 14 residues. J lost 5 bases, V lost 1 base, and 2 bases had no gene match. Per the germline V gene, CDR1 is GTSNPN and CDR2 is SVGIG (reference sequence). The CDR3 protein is CAWSGTSGGHEQYF. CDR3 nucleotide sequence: TGTGCCTGGAGTGGGACTAGCGGGGGCCACGAGCAGTACTTC. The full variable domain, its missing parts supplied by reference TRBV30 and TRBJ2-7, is SQTIHQWPATLVQPVGSPLSLECTVEGTSNPNLYWYRQAAGRGLQLLFYSVGIGQISSEVPQNLSASRPQDRQFILSSKKLLLSDSGFYLCAWSGTSGGHEQYFGPGTRLTVT.

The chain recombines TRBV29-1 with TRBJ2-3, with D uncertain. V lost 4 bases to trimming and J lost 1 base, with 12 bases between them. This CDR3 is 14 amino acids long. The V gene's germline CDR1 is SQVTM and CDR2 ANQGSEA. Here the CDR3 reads CSVGKKGGTDTQYF. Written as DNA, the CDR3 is TGCAGCGTTGGCAAAAAAGGAGGCACAGATACGCAGTATTTT.

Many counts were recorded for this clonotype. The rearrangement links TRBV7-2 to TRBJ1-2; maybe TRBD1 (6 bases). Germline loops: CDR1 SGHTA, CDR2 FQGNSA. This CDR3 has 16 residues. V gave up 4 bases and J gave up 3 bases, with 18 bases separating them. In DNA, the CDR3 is TGTGCCAGCAGCTCACAGGGTTTGGCGGTGGACTATGGCTACACCTTC. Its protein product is CASSSQGLAVDYGYTF. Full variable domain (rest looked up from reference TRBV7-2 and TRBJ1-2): GAGVSQSPSNKVTEKGKDVELRCDPISGHTALYWYRQSLGQGLEFLIYFQGNSAPDKSGLPSDRFSAERTGGSVSTLTIQRTQQEDSAVYLCASSSQGLAVDYGYTFGSGTRLTVV.

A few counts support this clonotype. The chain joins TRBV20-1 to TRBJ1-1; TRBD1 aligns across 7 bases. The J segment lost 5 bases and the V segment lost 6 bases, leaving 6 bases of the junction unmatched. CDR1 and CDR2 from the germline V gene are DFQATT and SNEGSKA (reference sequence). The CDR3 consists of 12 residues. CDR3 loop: CSAPDRRTEAFF. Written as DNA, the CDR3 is TGCAGTGCCCCGGACAGGAGGACTGAAGCTTTCTTT.